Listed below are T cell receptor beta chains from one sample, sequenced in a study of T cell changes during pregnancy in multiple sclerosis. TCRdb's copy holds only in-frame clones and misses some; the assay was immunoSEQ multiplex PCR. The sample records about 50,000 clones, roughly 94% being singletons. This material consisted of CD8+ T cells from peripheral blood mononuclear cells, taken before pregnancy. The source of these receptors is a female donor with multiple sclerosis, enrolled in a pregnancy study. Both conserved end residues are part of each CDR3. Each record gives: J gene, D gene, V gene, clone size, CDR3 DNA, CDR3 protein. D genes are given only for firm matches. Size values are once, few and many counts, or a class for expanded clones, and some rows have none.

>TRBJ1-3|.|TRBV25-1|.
TGTGCCAGCAGTGATAGCCCTGCTATGAGAAACACCATATATTTT
CASSDSPAMRNTIYF
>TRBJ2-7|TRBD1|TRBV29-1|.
TGCAGCGTTGAACTGCCGGGACAGCTCTCCTACGAGCAGTACTTC
CSVELPGQLSYEQYF
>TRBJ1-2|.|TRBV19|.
TGTGCCAGTAGCCCGTCAGGGGCCTATGGCTACACCTTC
CASSPSGAYGYTF
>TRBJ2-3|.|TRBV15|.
TGTGCCACCAGCATGAGTCCAATTGGCACAGATACGCAGTATTTT
CATSMSPIGTDTQYF
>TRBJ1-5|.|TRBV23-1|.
TGCGCCAGCAGTCACGGGAGGGTCCATAGCAATCAGCCCCAGCATTTT
CASSHGRVHSNQPQHF
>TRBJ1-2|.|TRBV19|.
TGTGCCAGTAGTACAGGGGCGAATGGCTACACCTTC
CASSTGANGYTF
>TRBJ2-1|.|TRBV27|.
TGTGCCAGCAGTTTATCTGCCGGTTATGAGCAGTTCTTC
CASSLSAGYEQFF
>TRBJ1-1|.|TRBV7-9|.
TGTGCCAGCAGAGATGACACGAACACTGAAGCTTTCTTT
CASRDDTNTEAFF
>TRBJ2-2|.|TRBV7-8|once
TGTGCCAGCAGCAGCGGAGGCGGGCAGATGCTGTTTTTT
CASSSGGGQMLFF
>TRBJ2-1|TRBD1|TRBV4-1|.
TGCGCCAGCAGCCAAGTGTGGACAGGGGCCTACAATGAGCAGTTCTTC
CASSQVWTGAYNEQFF
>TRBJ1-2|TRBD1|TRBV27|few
TGTGCCAGCAGTTCCGGGACAGGCTACTTTGGCTACACCTTC
CASSSGTGYFGYTF
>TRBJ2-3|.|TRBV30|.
TGTGCCCTAAACGAGGGTGCAGATACGCAGTATTTT
CALNEGADTQYF
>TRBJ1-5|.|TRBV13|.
TGTGCCAGCAGCTTAAGGGGAAGTAATCAGCCCCAGCATTTT
CASSLRGSNQPQHF
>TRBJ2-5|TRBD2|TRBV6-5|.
TGTGCCAGCAGCTCCGGCGGGAGCCCAGGGGAGACCCAGTACTTC
CASSSGGSPGETQYF
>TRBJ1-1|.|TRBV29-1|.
TGCAGCGTTGTCCCGGTTTTAGCGGCGGGACCTGAAGCTTTCTTT
CSVVPVLAAGPEAFF
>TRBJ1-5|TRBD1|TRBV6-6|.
TGTGCCAGCAGTTTGACAGGGAATCAGCCCCAGCATTTT
CASSLTGNQPQHF
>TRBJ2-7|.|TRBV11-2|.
TGTGCCAGCAGCCCAGGGGTTTACGAGCAGTACTTC
CASSPGVYEQYF
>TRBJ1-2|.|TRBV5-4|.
TGTGCCAGCAGCTCCCTCGGCAGGGTCTATGGCTACACCTTC
CASSSLGRVYGYTF
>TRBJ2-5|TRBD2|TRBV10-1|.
TGCGCCAGCAGTGGGTCCGTGGGACTAGCGGGAGCAGAGACCCAGTACTTC
CASSGSVGLAGAETQYF
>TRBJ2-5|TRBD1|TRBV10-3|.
TGTGCCATCAGTTTGGGACAGTTAGAGGAGACCCAGTACTTC
CAISLGQLEETQYF
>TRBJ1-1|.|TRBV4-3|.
TGCGCCAGCAGCCAAGAGGAGGGAGGCACTGAAGCTTTCTTT
CASSQEEGGTEAFF
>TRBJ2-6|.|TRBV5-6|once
TGTGCCAGCAGCCCCAGCGGTTACTCTGGGGCCAACGTCCTGACTTTC
CASSPSGYSGANVLTF
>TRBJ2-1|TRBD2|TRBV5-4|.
TGTGCCAGCATCCAAGCGGGGGCCTACAATGAGCAGTTCTTC
CASIQAGAYNEQFF
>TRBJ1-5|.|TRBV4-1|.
TGCGCCAGCAGCCAAGGCGGCCAGGGGATTCAGCCCCAGCATTTT
CASSQGGQGIQPQHF
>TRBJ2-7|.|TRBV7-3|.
TGTGCCAGCAGCTCCGTGACAGGTTCCGAGCAGTACTTC
CASSSVTGSEQYF
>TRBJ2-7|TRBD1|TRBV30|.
TGTGCCTGGAAAGACAGGGGGAGAGAGTACTTC
CAWKDRGREYF
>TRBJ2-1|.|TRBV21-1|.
TGTGCCAGCAGCAAAAGGGGCAGGGTCTATGAGCAGTTCTTC
CASSKRGRVYEQFF
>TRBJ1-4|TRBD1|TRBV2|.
TGTGCCAGCAGGCTTAAGACAGGGACTAATGAAAAACTGTTTTTT
CASRLKTGTNEKLFF
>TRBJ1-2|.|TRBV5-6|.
TGTGCCAGCACCCCACCGGGGACTAACTATGGCTACACCTTC
CASTPPGTNYGYTF
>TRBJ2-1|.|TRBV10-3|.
TGTGCCATCCGGGAGCTCCATGAGCAGTTCTTC
CAIRELHEQFF
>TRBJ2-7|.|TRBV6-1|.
TGTGCCAGCTACGCCCTAGGACACTACTACGAGCAGTACTTC
CASYALGHYYEQYF
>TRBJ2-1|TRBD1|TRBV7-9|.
TGTGCCAGCAGCTCGGGACAGGGAAGGGGCAATGAGCAGTTCTTC
CASSSGQGRGNEQFF
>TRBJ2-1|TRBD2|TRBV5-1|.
TGCGCCAGCAGGTTAGCGGGATTGGGGACTGAGCAGTTCTTC
CASRLAGLGTEQFF
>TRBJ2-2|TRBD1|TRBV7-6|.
TGTGCCACCGGACAGGGGGCCAGGCTCCGAGCCGGGGAGCTGTTTTTT
CATGQGARLRAGELFF
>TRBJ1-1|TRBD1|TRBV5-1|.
TGCGCCAGCAGCTTGACAGGGGGCGGCACTGAAGCTTTCTTT
CASSLTGGGTEAFF
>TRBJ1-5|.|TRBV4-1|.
TGCGCCAGCAGCCAAGGCGGATATAGCAATCAGCCCCAGCATTTT
CASSQGGYSNQPQHF
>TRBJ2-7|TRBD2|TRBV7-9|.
TGTGCCAGCAGCGGAACTACTAGCGGGACCGGCTACGAGCAGTACTTC
CASSGTTSGTGYEQYF
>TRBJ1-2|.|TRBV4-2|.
TGTGCCAGCAGCCAAGATCCGGGGAGAACCTATGGCTACACCTTC
CASSQDPGRTYGYTF
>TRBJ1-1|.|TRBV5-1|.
TGCGCCAGCAGCTTGTCGGGTGGCACTGAAGCTTTCTTT
CASSLSGGTEAFF
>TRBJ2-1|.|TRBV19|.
TGTGCCAGTAGTATCTATGACAATGAGCAGTTCTTC
CASSIYDNEQFF
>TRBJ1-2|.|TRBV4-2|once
TGTGCCAGCAGCCAAGTCCCCTCGAGCGCCTACACCTTC
CASSQVPSSAYTF
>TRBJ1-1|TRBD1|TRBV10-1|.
TGCGCCAGCAGTGGCCAGGGACAGTCGGACACTGAAGCTTTCTTT
CASSGQGQSDTEAFF
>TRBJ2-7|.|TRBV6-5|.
TGTGCCAGCAGTTACTCTACTAGTTCCGAGCAGTACTTC
CASSYSTSSEQYF
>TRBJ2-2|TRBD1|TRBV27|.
TGTGCCAGCAGTTTAAGGGGGCGCAATACCGGGGAGCTGTTTTTT
CASSLRGRNTGELFF
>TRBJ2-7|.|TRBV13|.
TGTGCCAGCAGCCACGGGACATCCTCCTACGAGCAGTACTTC
CASSHGTSSYEQYF
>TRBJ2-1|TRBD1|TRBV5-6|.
TGTGCCAGCAGCTCGGGGACAGGCCTATACAATGAGCAGTTCTTC
CASSSGTGLYNEQFF
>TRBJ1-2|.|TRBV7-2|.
TGTGCCAGCAGCTCGGGGCCGGGGGTGGATGGCTACACCTTC
CASSSGPGVDGYTF
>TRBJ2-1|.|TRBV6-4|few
TGTGCCAGCAGTGAGGGCAGGGCCCATGAGCAGTTCTTC
CASSEGRAHEQFF
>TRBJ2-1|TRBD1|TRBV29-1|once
TGCAGCGTTGTTGGTTCGGGACAGGGAACCGACAATGAGCAGTTCTTC
CSVVGSGQGTDNEQFF
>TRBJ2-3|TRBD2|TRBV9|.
TGTGCCAGCAGCGTAGGACTAGCGGGAAAAGATACGCAGTATTTT
CASSVGLAGKDTQYF
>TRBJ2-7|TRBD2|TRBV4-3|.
TGCGCCAGCAGCCAGGGACTAGCGGGAATCTACGAGCAGTACTTC
CASSQGLAGIYEQYF
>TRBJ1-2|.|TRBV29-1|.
TGCAGCGTTGATTTGGGGGCCTATGGCTACACCTTC
CSVDLGAYGYTF
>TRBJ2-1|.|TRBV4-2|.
TGTGCCAGCAGCCAAGATCAGCGGAGTGAGCAGTTCTTC
CASSQDQRSEQFF
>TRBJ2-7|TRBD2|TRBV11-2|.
TGTGCCAGCAGCTGGGGGACTAGCCCCTCCTACGAGCAGTACTTC
CASSWGTSPSYEQYF
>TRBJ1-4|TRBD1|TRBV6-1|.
TGTGCCAGCAGTGATAACAACAGGGGTCAGACATATGAAAAACTGTTTTTT
CASSDNNRGQTYEKLFF
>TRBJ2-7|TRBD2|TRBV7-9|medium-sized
TGTGCCAGCAGCTTAGGACTAGCGGCGTACGAGCAGTACTTC
CASSLGLAAYEQYF
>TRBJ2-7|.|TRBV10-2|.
TGCGCCAGCAGGTTGGGCTCTTTACCCTACGAGCAGTACTTC
CASRLGSLPYEQYF
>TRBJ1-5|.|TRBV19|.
TGTGCCAGTAGTATAGGATTGGCGGCAGTCAATCAGCCCCAGCATTTT
CASSIGLAAVNQPQHF
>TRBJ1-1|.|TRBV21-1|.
TGTGCCAGCAGCAAAGTCGCAGGATGGAACACTGAAGCTTTCTTT
CASSKVAGWNTEAFF
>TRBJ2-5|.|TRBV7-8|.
TGTGCCAGCAGCTTGGGGGCCCTTCTGGGCCAAGAGACCCAGTACTTC
CASSLGALLGQETQYF